This entry lists 21 T cell receptor beta chains sequenced from one sample in a study of early stage breast cancer tumors. Sequencing used immunoSEQ multiplex PCR; TCRdb keeps in-frame clones, though not all of them. The sample includes about 31,000 clones, roughly four fifths of them seen just once. Sequenced sample: breast tumor tissue. These receptors were collected from a person aged 30-39 years with breast cancer.

Remarks on this clone: At the DNA level, this CDR3 is encoded by other sequences in the same sample as well. The chain combines TRBV7-8 with TRBJ2-7; tentatively, D is TRBD1 (6 bases). Trimming shortened V by 2 bases and J by 0 bases, and 11 bases separated the two germline ends. The germline V gene encodes CDR1 SGHVS and CDR2 FQNEAQ. The CDR3 extends over 15 amino acids. The CDR3 DNA reads as TGTGCCAGCAGCTTATACCAGGGGCCCTCCTACGAGCAGTACTTC. Its translation is CASSLYQGPSYEQYF.

The chain carries TRBV5-1 and TRBJ2-1, with D perhaps matching TRBD2 (6 bases). The CDR3 is 15 residues long. The ends were cut back, 0 bases at V and 8 bases at J, with 15 bases in the middle. Germline CDR1 reads SGHRS; CDR2 reads YFSETQ. Here the CDR3 reads CASSLGAGILHEQFF. The DNA for the CDR3 is TGCGCCAGCAGCTTGGGGGCGGGAATACTCCATGAGCAGTTCTTC.

This chain joins TRBV6-1 and TRBJ2-7; D ambiguous. Germline assignment: CDR1 MNHNS and CDR2 SASEGT. The V end lost 2 bases, the J end lost 5 bases, and 13 bases lay between the germline ends. There are 14 residues in the CDR3. The CDR3 sequence is CASSEQWVRDEQYF. The CDR3 nucleotides read TGTGCCAGCAGTGAACAATGGGTTCGGGACGAGCAGTACTTC.

This clone is medium-sized in the sample. V usage is TRBV15 and J usage is TRBJ2-7; D may be TRBD1 (6 bases). The CDR3 runs 12 residues. The germline gives CDR1 LNHNV, CDR2 YYDKDF (reference sequence). V shed 0 bases and J shed 6 bases, with 6 bases lying between them. CDR3 sequence: CATSRDRGEQYF. The CDR3 bases are TGTGCCACCAGCAGAGACAGGGGCGAGCAGTACTTC. Filled out from reference TRBV15 and TRBJ2-7, the complete variable domain reads DAMVIQNPRYQVTQFGKPVTLSCSQTLNHNVMYWYQQKSSQAPKLLFHYYDKDFNNEADTPDNFQSRRPNTSFCFLDIRSPGLGDTAMYLCATSRDRGEQYFGPGTRLTVT.

J is TRBJ2-7 and V is TRBV7-3; 8 bases agree with TRBD1. The CDR3 sequence is 14 residues long. Per the germline V gene, CDR1 is SGHTA and CDR2 is FQGTGA. V lost 3 bases to trimming and J lost 5 bases; unmatched junction nucleotides: 6. CDR3 coding DNA: TGTGCCAGCAGCTTGGTACAGGGGGACAACGAGCAGTACTTC. Translating it yields CASSLVQGDNEQYF.

This rearrangement joins TRBV2 to TRBJ2-1; D is possibly TRBD2 (5 bases). Germline CDR1 is SNHLY and CDR2 is FYNNEI. V gave up 7 bases and J gave up 8 bases, with 12 bases separating them. CDR3 size: 12 residues. The CDR3 reads CASTTDSYEQFF. The CDR3 DNA sequence: TGTGCCAGCACCACGGACTCCTATGAGCAGTTCTTC.

The V call is TRBV19, the J call TRBJ2-7; tentative D call: TRBD2 (5 bases). This CDR3 spans 16 amino acids. Germline V gene lookup returns CDR1 LNHDA and CDR2 SQIVND (reference sequence). Trimming left V 6 bases short and J 2 bases short, with 20 bases between. CDR3 coding DNA: TGTGCCAGTAGCCTCATTGGGAAAAGGAGGACCTACGAGCAGTACTTC. Encoded protein: CASSLIGKRRTYEQYF.

This chain joins TRBV6-4 and TRBJ1-2, with 8 bases lining up with TRBD1. The length of the CDR3 is 19 residues. Trimming removed 6 bases from V and 0 bases from J; junction bases left unmatched: 18. Germline values: CDR1 MRHNA, CDR2 SNTAGT. The CDR3 nucleotides are TGTGCCAGCAGCGCCGACCTGAACAGGGGGATTCAACCTAACTATGGCTACACCTTC. This translates into CASSADLNRGIQPNYGYTF.

V usage is TRBV9 and J usage is TRBJ2-7, with TRBD2 matching 12 bases. After removal of 0 bases from V and 10 bases from J, the junction contained 2 bases not matched to a gene. From germline, CDR1 is SGDLS and CDR2 YYNGEE. The CDR3 is 13 amino acids. CDR3 residues: CASSVGTSGKQYF. The CDR3 nucleotides read TGTGCCAGCAGCGTAGGGACTAGCGGGAAACAGTACTTC.

This clone was seen once. The chain carries TRBV30 and TRBJ2-1; tentatively, D is TRBD1 (6 bases). The CDR3 totals 14 residues. Per the germline V gene, CDR1 is GTSNPN and CDR2 is SVGIG (reference sequence). V lost 3 bases and J 2 bases, leaving 11 bases between the germline ends. CDR3: CAWRGGRTYNEQFF. As DNA, the CDR3 is TGTGCCTGGAGAGGGGGTAGGACCTACAATGAGCAGTTCTTC.

The chain links TRBV11-3 to TRBJ2-3, with D uncertain. The CDR3 consists of 13 residues. CDR1 SGHNT and CDR2 YENEEA come from the germline V gene. Trimming took 1 base from V and 7 from J, leaving 9 bases between them. CDR3 loop: CASSLVNGHTQYF. The CDR3 coding sequence is TGTGCCAGCAGCTTAGTCAATGGGCATACGCAGTATTTT.

Only a few counts were recorded for this clone. V gene TRBV6-5 combines with J gene TRBJ2-1; 9 positions match TRBD2. The germline CDR1 and CDR2 sequences are MNHEY and SVGAGI. This CDR3 spans 12 amino acids. The V segment lost 5 bases and the J segment 11 bases; nucleotides outside the gene matches: 4. The CDR3 DNA is TGTGCCAGCAGTCTAGCGGGAAGAAAGCAGTTCTTC. Its translation is CASSLAGRKQFF.

This clone was detected only a few times. V usage is TRBV19 and J usage is TRBJ2-1; TRBD2 matches at 10 bases. Germline V gives CDR1 LNHDA, CDR2 SQIVND (reference sequence). The CDR3 consists of 15 residues. The V segment lost 5 bases and the J segment 2 bases; nucleotides outside the gene matches: 3. The CDR3, as DNA: TGTGCCAGTAGTGTAGCGGGAGGACCCTACAATGAGCAGTTCTTC. Amino acids: CASSVAGGPYNEQFF. The entire variable domain, with the rest obtained from reference TRBV19 and TRBJ2-1, is as follows: DGGITQSPKYLFRKEGQNVTLSCEQNLNHDAMYWYRQDPGQGLRLIYYSQIVNDFQKGDIAEGYSVSREKKESFPLTVTSAQKNPTAFYLCASSVAGGPYNEQFFGPGTRLTVL.

The rearrangement links TRBV10-3 to TRBJ2-2; D ambiguous. Trimming took off 4 bases at V and 0 bases at J, with 6 bases between the two ends. Germline V CDR1 and CDR2: ENHRY, SYGVKD. The CDR3 length is 14 residues. CDR3 amino acids: CAISGTSNTGELFF. The CDR3 DNA reads TGTGCCATCAGTGGAACATCGAACACCGGGGAGCTGTTTTTT.

The count of this clone is one. This sequence joins TRBV5-4 and TRBJ2-7; 11 bases are shared with TRBD2. CDR3 length: 14 residues. Germline V gene data show CDR1 as SGHNT and CDR2 as YYREEE (reference sequence). J was trimmed by 6 bases and V by 2 bases; bases with no gene match: 4. The DNA for the CDR3 is TGTGCCAGCAGCTTACTAGCGGGAGTTTCCGAGCAGTACTTC. Its protein is CASSLLAGVSEQYF.

The CDR3, as DNA: TGTGCCTGGAGCCTAGGTGACTCTGGGGCCAACGTCCTGACTTTC. Its protein product is CAWSLGDSGANVLTF. The rearrangement links TRBV30 to TRBJ2-6; D gene uncertain. The V gene's germline CDR1 is GTSNPN and CDR2 SVGIG (reference sequence). CDR3 length: 15 residues. Trimming left V 3 bases short and J 0 bases short, with 9 bases between.

The chain combines TRBV30 with TRBJ2-1; TRBD2 matches 12 bases. The CDR3 has 16 residues. Germline V gene sequence: CDR1 GTSNPN, CDR2 SVGIG (reference sequence). Losses at the gene ends were 3 bases for V and 9 bases for J; bases not matched to a gene: 12. The CDR3 sequence is CAWRKGLAGFYSEQFF. The CDR3 nucleotides are TGTGCCTGGAGAAAAGGACTAGCGGGGTTTTATAGTGAGCAGTTCTTC.

This chain joins TRBV10-3 and TRBJ2-2; 13 nucleotides agree with TRBD2. Germline V gene sequence: CDR1 ENHRY, CDR2 SYGVKD. The junction had 5 bases not matched to a gene; V was cut back by 4 bases and J by 9 bases. The CDR3 has 15 residues. The chain's CDR3 is CAISGTSGSHRELFF. DNA of the CDR3: TGTGCCATCAGTGGGACTAGCGGGAGCCACCGGGAGCTGTTTTTT.

The J gene is TRBJ2-7, the V gene TRBV6-6, with TRBD1 identical over 8 bases. Germline trimming cut 0 bases from V and 5 bases from J; bases unmatched to any gene: 6. CDR3 length: 15 residues. Germline loops: CDR1 MNHNY, CDR2 SVGAGI (reference sequence). The CDR3 here is CASSYSPGGEDEQYF. The CDR3 DNA reads TGTGCCAGCAGTTACTCTCCAGGGGGCGAGGACGAGCAGTACTTC.

The chain employs TRBV5-1 and TRBJ2-3; weak D call: TRBD2 (6 bases). The CDR3 has 14 residues. Germline V gene sequence: CDR1 SGHRS, CDR2 YFSETQ. The V gene lost 5 bases and the J gene lost 2 bases, with 12 bases spanning the gap. The DNA for the CDR3 is TGCGCCAGCAGACAGACTAGTACCACAGATACGCAGTATTTT. This gives the protein CASRQTSTTDTQYF.

This clone showed up just a few times. This sequence joins TRBV7-9 and TRBJ1-4; D remains ambiguous. The germline CDR1 and CDR2 sequences are SEHNR and FQNEAQ (reference sequence). The V gene lost 5 bases and the J gene lost 7 bases, with 11 bases spanning the gap. The CDR3 has 13 amino acids. In DNA, the CDR3 is TGTGCCAGCAGCACAAGCGTGGCTGAAAAACTGTTTTTT. This codes for CASSTSVAEKLFF.